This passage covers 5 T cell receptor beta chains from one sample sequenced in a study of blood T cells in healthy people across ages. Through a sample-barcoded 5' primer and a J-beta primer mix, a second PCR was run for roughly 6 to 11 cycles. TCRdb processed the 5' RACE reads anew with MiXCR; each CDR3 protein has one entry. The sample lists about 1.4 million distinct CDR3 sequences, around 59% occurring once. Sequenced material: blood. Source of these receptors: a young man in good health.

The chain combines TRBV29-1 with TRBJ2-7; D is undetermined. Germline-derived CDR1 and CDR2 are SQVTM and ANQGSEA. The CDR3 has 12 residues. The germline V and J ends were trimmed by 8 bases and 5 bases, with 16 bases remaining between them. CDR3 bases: TGCAGCATTAGCATCCAGGCTGACGAGCAGTACTTC. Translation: CSISIQADEQYF.

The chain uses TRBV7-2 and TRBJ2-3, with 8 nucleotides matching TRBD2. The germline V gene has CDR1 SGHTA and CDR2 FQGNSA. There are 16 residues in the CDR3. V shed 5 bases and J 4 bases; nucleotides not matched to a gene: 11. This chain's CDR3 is CASSIRLSGSADTQYF. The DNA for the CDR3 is TGTGCCAGCAGCATCCGACTAAGCGGGAGCGCAGATACGCAGTATTTT.

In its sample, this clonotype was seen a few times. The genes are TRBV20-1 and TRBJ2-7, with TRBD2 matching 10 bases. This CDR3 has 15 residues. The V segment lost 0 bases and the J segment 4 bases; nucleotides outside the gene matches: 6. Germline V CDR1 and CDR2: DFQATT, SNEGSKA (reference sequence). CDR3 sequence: CSARDPASGSYEQYF. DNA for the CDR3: TGCAGTGCTAGAGATCCGGCTAGCGGGAGTTACGAGCAGTACTTC.

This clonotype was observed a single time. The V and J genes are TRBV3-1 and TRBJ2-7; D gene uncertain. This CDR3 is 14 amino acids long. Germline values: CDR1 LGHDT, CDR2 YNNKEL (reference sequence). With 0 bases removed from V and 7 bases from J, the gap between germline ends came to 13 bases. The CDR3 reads CASSQDPVIREQYF. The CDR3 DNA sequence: TGTGCCAGCAGCCAAGATCCGGTCATCCGGGAGCAGTACTTC.

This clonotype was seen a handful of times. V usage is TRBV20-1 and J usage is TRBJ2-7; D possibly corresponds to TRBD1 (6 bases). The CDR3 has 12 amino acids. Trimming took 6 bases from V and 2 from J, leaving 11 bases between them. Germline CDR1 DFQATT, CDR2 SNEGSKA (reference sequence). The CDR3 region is CSAARDTYEQYF. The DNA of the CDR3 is TGCAGTGCAGCCCGGGACACCTACGAGCAGTACTTC.